These 22 T cell receptor beta chains originate from one sample sequenced in a study of molecular identifiers for immune sequencing clone quantification. From the PCR reads, TCRdb called clonotypes with MiXCR, one entry per CDR3 protein. This repertoire shows 300,000 to 350,000 distinct CDR3 sequences, over 20% found once; its top ten account for approximately 0.85%. Sequencing was performed on naive CD8+ T cells from blood, with Jurkat cell RNA spiked in. The subset is: FACS-sorted CD8+CD4-CCR7+CD45RA+ naive T cells. Receptors were obtained from a human donor in good health. Some libraries in this study had Jurkat cell RNA spiked in.

This clonotype was detected many times. The chain employs TRBV20-1 and TRBJ2-7; D is possibly TRBD1 (5 bases). Germline assignment: CDR1 DFQATT and CDR2 SNEGSKA (reference sequence). Trimming removed 3 bases from V and 2 bases from J, with 14 bases in between. CDR3 size: 14 residues. CDR3 DNA: TGCAGTGCTAGCGAGAAGGGGCGACCCTACGAGCAGTACTTC. Translated: CSASEKGRPYEQYF.

This clonotype was detected only once. This may arise from a read error, as a much more abundant clone is one base away. V usage is TRBV20-1 and J usage is TRBJ1-4, with D perhaps TRBD1 (5 bases). Germline loops: CDR1 DFQATT, CDR2 SNEGSKA (reference sequence). The CDR3 length is 17 residues. CDR3 coding DNA: TGCAGTGTTAGAGACACCTTCAGGGAAGCGCCTAATGAAAAACTGTTTTTT. It encodes CSVRDTFREAPNEKLFF.

In this sample, this clonotype turned up many times. The rearrangement uses TRBV12-5 and TRBJ2-2; D gene uncertain. CDR1 and CDR2 (germline): LGHNT, FRNRAP. The CDR3 is 15 amino acids. V was pared by 2 bases and J by 0 bases, with 7 bases between. CDR3 protein: CASGLWEANTGELFF. The CDR3 bases are TGTGCTAGTGGTTTGTGGGAAGCGAACACCGGGGAGCTGTTTTTT.

The V gene is TRBV4-1, the J gene TRBJ2-7, with no clear D. This CDR3 contains 13 residues. V lost 3 bases, J lost 6 bases, and 12 bases lay in between. The germline V gene has CDR1 MGHRA and CDR2 YSYEKL. The CDR3 DNA reads TGCGCCAGCAGCCATGAGCCGGGCACCGAGCAGTACTTC. Its protein product is CASSHEPGTEQYF.

This clonotype appeared many times. The V and J genes are TRBV29-1 and TRBJ2-5; TRBD2 aligns across 15 bases. CDR3 length equals 14 residues. With V trimmed by 7 bases and J by 2 bases, 2 bases remained unmatched. The V gene's germline CDR1 is SQVTM and CDR2 ANQGSEA. The CDR3 protein is CSAGLAGGQETQYF. CDR3 nucleotides: TGCAGCGCTGGACTAGCGGGGGGGCAAGAGACCCAGTACTTC.

This clonotype was picked up many times. The chain combines TRBV4-3 with TRBJ1-2, with TRBD1 as a possible D gene (6 bases). Germline V CDR1 and CDR2: LGHNA, YSLEER. Trimming removed 0 bases from V and 6 bases from J, with 14 bases in between. The CDR3 contains 15 residues. The CDR3 nucleotides read TGCGCCAGCAGCCAAGATCCAGGGGTCGGCGATGGCTACACCTTC. Its protein product is CASSQDPGVGDGYTF.

This clonotype came up many times. The gene calls are TRBV5-1 and TRBJ2-5; TRBD2 agrees at 8 bases. Germline values: CDR1 SGHRS, CDR2 YFSETQ. The CDR3 runs to 14 residues. V gave up 4 bases and J gave up 3 bases; unmatched junction bases: 5. The chain's CDR3 is CASSPTSGEETQYF. The CDR3 nucleotides are TGCGCCAGCAGCCCCACTAGCGGAGAAGAGACCCAGTACTTC.

V gene TRBV19 combines with J gene TRBJ1-5; TRBD1 is a possible D gene (5 bases). V was shortened by 5 bases and J by 4 bases, with 15 bases between the two germline ends. In germline, CDR1 is LNHDA, CDR2 SQIVND (reference sequence). The length of the CDR3 is 15 residues. CDR3 sequence reads: CASSAGTEGNQPQHF. The CDR3 DNA reads as TGTGCCAGTAGTGCCGGGACTGAGGGTAATCAGCCCCAGCATTTT.

This clonotype was observed at least ten times. As DNA, the CDR3 is TGCGCCAGCAGCGCCGGGACATACAACACTGAAGCTTTCTTT. It yields the protein CASSAGTYNTEAFF. The gene calls are TRBV10-1 and TRBJ1-1; TRBD1 might be the D (6 bases). Germline assignment: CDR1 WNHNN and CDR2 SYGVQD (reference sequence). The V end was cut by 6 bases, the J end by 2 bases, with 13 bases between. The CDR3 extends over 14 amino acids.

The chain is built from TRBV12-3 or TRBV12-4 and TRBJ1-4; D is possibly TRBD1 (6 bases). With 1 base removed from V and 8 bases from J, the gap between germline ends came to 14 bases. The CDR3 totals 15 residues. The CDR3 is CASSLDGRRGEKLFF. Here the CDR3 DNA reads TGTGCCAGCAGTTTAGATGGCCGGAGGGGGGAAAAACTGTTTTTT.

To note about this clonotype: A much larger clonotype is one base distant, so this may be a read error. The chain is built from TRBV7-9 and TRBJ1-1, with 7 bases aligning to TRBD1. There are 14 residues in the CDR3. Germline assignment: CDR1 SEHNR and CDR2 FQNEAQ (reference sequence). CDR3 DNA sequence: TGTGCCAGCAGCTCGGACAGGAAGGACCCCGAAGCTCTCTTT. Amino acids: CASSSDRKDPEALF.

Comment on this clonotype: Germline and junction disagree at one end, which may indicate a read error. V usage is TRBV7-8 and J usage is TRBJ2-7, with D uncertain. Germline lookup yields CDR1 SGHVS and CDR2 FQNEAQ. This CDR3 has 11 amino acids. In DNA, the CDR3 is TGTGCCAGCAGCCCCAACTACGAGCAGCACTTC. Protein: CASSPNYEQHF.

Notes on this clonotype: This may be a read error, as it is one base from a much larger clone. The chain has TRBV4-1 and TRBJ1-1, with 7 bases identical to TRBD1. The CDR3 runs to 14 residues. Germline V lookup: CDR1 MGHRA, CDR2 YSYEKL. The CDR3 DNA is TGCGCCAGCAGCCGAAACAGGGGAAACACTGAAGCTTCCTTT. It is translated as CASSRNRGNTEASF.

As to this clonotype: A clone one base away is much larger, so this may be a read error. The CDR3 bases are TGTGCCAGCAGCCCGGATGGGCAGGCGGGGCAGCCCCAGCGTTTT. Protein product: CASSPDGQAGQPQRF. The chain carries TRBV7-9 and TRBJ1-5, with a possible D match to TRBD1 (5 bases). This CDR3 contains 15 residues. The V gene's germline CDR1 is SEHNR and CDR2 FQNEAQ (reference sequence).

Many counts were recorded for this clonotype. V gene TRBV19 combines with J gene TRBJ2-7, with D perhaps matching TRBD2 (5 bases). The CDR3 has 15 amino acids. Deletions cut 5 bases from V and 7 bases from J, with 21 bases between. The germline CDR1 and CDR2 sequences are LNHDA and SQIVND (reference sequence). Written as DNA, the CDR3 is TGTGCCAGTAGTCCATCCGGAGGAAGAGACGGAGAGCAGTACTTC. Its translation is CASSPSGGRDGEQYF.

Regarding this clonotype: Given a much more abundant clone one base away, this may be a read error. This sequence joins TRBV20-1 and TRBJ2-3, with D perhaps matching TRBD1 or TRBD2 (6 bases each). The V end was cut by 4 bases, the J end by 1 base, with 12 bases between. CDR3 length: 14 amino acids. CDR1 and CDR2 from the germline V gene are DFQATT and SNEGSKA (reference sequence). CDR3 loop: CSATARGGTDTQYF. In DNA form, the CDR3 reads TGCAGTGCTACTGCGAGGGGGGGCACAGATACGCAGTATTTT.

J is TRBJ2-1 and V is TRBV30; no definite D call. CDR1 and CDR2 from the germline V gene are GTSNPN and SVGIG (reference sequence). CDR3 size: 12 residues. V shed 2 bases and J shed 6 bases, with 8 bases lying between them. CDR3 sequence reads: CAWSNQRNEQFF. In DNA, the CDR3 is TGTGCCTGGAGTAATCAGCGCAATGAGCAGTTCTTC.

This clonotype was counted many times. The chain is built from TRBV4-3 and TRBJ1-5; no firm D call. V was shortened by 0 bases and J by 4 bases, with 10 bases between the two germline ends. The CDR3 has 15 residues. Germline values: CDR1 LGHNA, CDR2 YSLEER. The CDR3 DNA reads as TGCGCCAGCAGCCAAGATGTTCAGGTGAATCAGCCCCAGCATTTT. It yields the protein CASSQDVQVNQPQHF.

This clonotype was picked up many times. The rearrangement links TRBV7-9 to TRBJ2-3; no clear D. The CDR3 extends over 13 amino acids. CDR1 is SEHNR, CDR2 FQNEAQ, per germline (reference sequence). V lost 4 bases, J lost 2 bases, and 7 bases lay in between. The DNA for the CDR3 is TGTGCCAGCAGCTCAACTCTCACAGATACGCAGTATTTT. As protein: CASSSTLTDTQYF.

This clonotype was seen a single time. This chain connects TRBV6-2 or TRBV6-3 to TRBJ2-6, with D perhaps TRBD1 (6 bases). Germline assignment: CDR1 MNHEY and CDR2 SVGEGT. V lost 6 bases to trimming and J lost 3 bases, with 21 bases between them. The CDR3 consists of 18 residues. The chain's CDR3 is CASSEAGVYGVGANVLTF. CDR3 nucleotide sequence: TGTGCCAGCAGCGAGGCAGGGGTATATGGTGTTGGGGCCAACGTCCTGACTTTC.

This clonotype was observed at least ten times. CDR3 in amino acids: CASSLGTGLSPLHF. As DNA, the CDR3 is TGTGCCAGCAGTTTGGGGACAGGGCTTTCACCCCTCCACTTT. The chain has TRBV27 and TRBJ1-6; 9 bases agree with TRBD1. V shed 3 bases, J shed 9 bases, and the junction held 3 bases outside the gene matches. CDR1 and CDR2 from the germline V gene are MNHEY and SMNVEV (reference sequence). CDR3 length: 14 residues.

This clonotype has at least ten counts. J is TRBJ2-1 and V is TRBV30, with 12 bases fitting TRBD2. The CDR3 has 16 residues. Per germline, CDR1 GTSNPN and CDR2 SVGIG (reference sequence). V was pared by 3 bases and J by 0 bases, with 3 bases of the junction left unmatched. The CDR3 here is CAWRTSGSSSYNEQFF. The CDR3 region has the DNA TGTGCCTGGAGGACTAGCGGGAGCAGCTCCTACAATGAGCAGTTCTTC.